The rows below give T cell receptor beta chains drawn from one sample of a study of T cells in Graves' hyperthyroidism and ophthalmopathy. Using its own MiXCR run on the multiplex PCR reads, TCRdb lists one record per CDR3 protein. The sample records nearly 600,000 distinct CDR3 sequences, more than 13% being singletons. The sequencing sample was made of blood. Source of these receptors: a woman younger than 30 with Graves' ophthalmopathy. CDR3s include the opening cysteine and the closing phenylalanine or tryptophan. The D gene is left open where the match is weak. Size is stated for part of the rows, as once, few or many counts, or as a class when the clone is expanded.

TRBV7-2,many,TRBJ1-5,-,CASSLGDGYSNQPQHF,TGTGCCAGCAGCTTAGGGGACGGGTATAGCAATCAGCCCCAGCATTTT
TRBV7-9,many,TRBJ2-1,-,CASSLSLPLVNEQFF,TGTGCCAGCAGCTTAAGCCTGCCCCTGGTGAATGAGCAGTTCTTC
TRBV30,many,TRBJ1-1,-,CAWSEGRRTEAFF,TGTGCCTGGAGTGAAGGGAGGCGCACTGAAGCTTTCTTT
TRBV19,-,TRBJ1-1,TRBD1,CASSPRTGVVFSTEAFF,TGTGCCAGTAGTCCCCGAACAGGGGTTGTTTTTAGCACTGAAGCTTTCTTT
TRBV7-3,many,TRBJ1-2,TRBD1,CASSLTDRDGYTF,TGTGCCAGCAGCTTAACCGACAGGGATGGCTACACCTTC
TRBV18,-,TRBJ1-3,-,CASSPSRNSGNTIYF,TGTGCCAGCTCACCCTCCAGGAACTCTGGAAACACCATATATTTT
TRBV30,many,TRBJ2-1,-,CAWRTQIYNEQFF,TGTGCCTGGAGGACACAGATCTACAATGAGCAGTTCTTC
TRBV6-2/TRBV6-3,-,TRBJ2-1,TRBD2,CASSYGGLAYNEQFF,TGTGCCAGCAGTTACGGGGGACTAGCATACAATGAGCAGTTCTTC
TRBV11-3,many,TRBJ2-7,-,CASSLDSWGSSYEQYF,TGTGCCAGCAGCTTAGATTCGTGGGGGTCCTCCTACGAGCAGTACTTC
TRBV2,many,TRBJ2-3,TRBD2,CASTLGSGWRADTQYF,TGTGCCAGCACCCTCGGTAGCGGGTGGAGGGCAGATACGCAGTATTTT
TRBV28,-,TRBJ1-1,-,CASSLWGTNTEAFF,TGTGCCAGCAGTTTATGGGGGACGAACACTGAAGCTTTCTTT
TRBV12-3/TRBV12-4,-,TRBJ1-2,-,CASSLAGGPVINYGYTF,TGTGCCAGCAGTTTAGCGGGGGGCCCCGTAATAAACTATGGCTACACCTTC
TRBV27,few,TRBJ2-3,-,CASRTGSAGSGTDTQYF,TGTGCCAGCAGGACAGGGTCGGCGGGGAGTGGCACAGATACGCAGTATTTT
TRBV12-3/TRBV12-4,many,TRBJ2-7,-,CASSLLGQALYEQYF,TGTGCCAGCAGTTTACTCGGCCAGGCCCTCTACGAGCAGTACTTC
TRBV9,-,TRBJ1-4,-,CASSVERVSEKLFF,TGTGCCAGCAGCGTAGAGAGGGTCAGTGAAAAACTGTTTTTT
TRBV7-9,-,TRBJ2-1,-,CASSFRGNIGNEQFF,TGTGCCAGCAGCTTCAGGGGCAACATAGGCAATGAGCAGTTCTTC
TRBV28,many,TRBJ2-5,-,CASSRRRAHETQYF,TGTGCCAGCAGTCGCCGGAGGGCGCACGAAACCCAGTACTTC
TRBV2,many,TRBJ2-7,-,CASGGGGRSEQYF,TGTGCCAGCGGGGGCGGGGGAAGGTCCGAGCAGTACTTC
TRBV6-1,few,TRBJ2-7,-,CASRVGGAHEQYF,TGTGCCAGCAGGGTAGGTGGGGCCCACGAGCAGTACTTC
TRBV2,many,TRBJ2-7,TRBD2,CATRGGISGEQYF,TGTGCTACGCGCGGGGGGATCTCGGGCGAGCAGTACTTC
TRBV4-3,once,TRBJ1-1,-,CASSGRTGGEAFF,TGCGCCAGCAGCGGACGTACGGGCGGTGAAGCTTTCTTT
TRBV6-1,-,TRBJ2-3,-,CASSERAGPDTQYF,TGTGCCAGCAGTGAACGAGCAGGGCCAGATACGCAGTATTTT
TRBV2,many,TRBJ1-5,-,CASNRGNQPQHF,TGTGCCAGCAACAGGGGCAATCAGCCCCAGCATTTT
TRBV19,-,TRBJ1-1,-,CASSIIHSDISPPGAFF,TGTGCCAGTAGTATAATACACAGCGACATATCCCCCCCAGGGGCTTTCTTT
TRBV27,many,TRBJ2-7,TRBD2,CASSLMVAGGPHEQYF,TGTGCCAGCAGTTTAATGGTAGCGGGAGGGCCACACGAGCAGTACTTC
TRBV20-1,many,TRBJ2-3,-,CSAPRQGGADTQYF,TGCAGTGCTCCCCGGCAGGGCGGAGCAGATACGCAGTATTTT
TRBV27,many,TRBJ1-2,-,CASSSSDSPYGYTF,TGTGCCAGCAGTTCCTCGGACAGTCCCTATGGCTACACCTTC
TRBV28,-,TRBJ2-1,TRBD2,CASSLGLAGKGEQFF,TGTGCCAGCAGCTTGGGACTAGCGGGAAAGGGAGAGCAGTTCTTC
TRBV6-2/TRBV6-3,many,TRBJ2-1,-,CASSPRGSAYNEQFF,TGTGCCAGCAGTCCACGCGGCTCGGCCTACAATGAGCAGTTCTTC
TRBV6-1,-,TRBJ2-7,-,CASSEAGGTELLIYEQYF,TGTGCCAGCAGTGAAGCTGGGGGTACAGAACTCCTTATCTACGAGCAGTACTTC
TRBV6-5,few,TRBJ1-1,-,CASSYSIVGPTNTEAFF,TGTGCCAGCAGTTACTCGATCGTTGGGCCTACGAACACTGAAGCTTTCTTT
TRBV19,many,TRBJ1-1,TRBD1,CASSTWTGNTEAFF,TGTGCCAGTAGTACTTGGACAGGGAACACTGAAGCTTTCTTT
TRBV5-6,many,TRBJ2-7,-,CASSWGQQRVYEQYF,TGTGCCAGCAGCTGGGGACAGCAGCGGGTATACGAGCAGTACTTC
TRBV7-8,-,TRBJ2-7,TRBD2,CASSLVWARLAGGSYEQYF,TGTGCCAGCAGCTTAGTGTGGGCTCGACTAGCGGGAGGGAGCTACGAGCAGTACTTC
TRBV12-3/TRBV12-4,many,TRBJ1-5,TRBD1,CASRYDRGNQPQHF,TGTGCCAGCAGGTACGACAGGGGGAATCAGCCCCAGCATTTT
TRBV7-2,many,TRBJ2-3,-,CASTLRGSTDTQYF,TGTGCCAGCACTTTGCGGGGCTCCACAGATACGCAGTATTTT
TRBV7-9,-,TRBJ2-1,-,CASSPGPLQGEQFF,TGTGCCAGCAGCCCTGGACCACTGCAGGGTGAGCAGTTCTTC
TRBV12-3/TRBV12-4,many,TRBJ1-4,-,CASSYPGNEKLFF,TGTGCCAGCAGCTACCCGGGGAATGAAAAACTGTTTTTT
TRBV15,many,TRBJ2-1,-,CATSRDPDSYNEQFF,TGTGCCACCAGCAGAGATCCGGATTCCTACAATGAGCAGTTCTTC
TRBV28,many,TRBJ1-5,-,CASNSLGGGWNQPQHF,TGTGCCAGCAACTCCCTTGGGGGCGGATGGAATCAGCCCCAGCATTTT
TRBV6-5,many,TRBJ2-1,-,CASSYETSSYNEQFF,TGTGCCAGCAGTTATGAGACGAGCTCCTACAATGAGCAGTTCTTC
TRBV6-1,many,TRBJ1-2,-,CASSEAPNSHYGYTF,TGTGCCAGCAGTGAAGCGCCGAACAGCCACTATGGCTACACCTTC
TRBV6-4,few,TRBJ1-1,-,CASSAYLGDGAFF,TGTGCCAGCAGTGCGTACCTGGGGGACGGGGCTTTCTTT
TRBV5-1,once,TRBJ1-2,-,CASSPRLGYGYTF,TGCGCCAGCAGCCCTCGACTGGGCTATGGCTACACCTTC
TRBV18,-,TRBJ1-5,TRBD1,CASSTTGSGYQPQHF,TGTGCCAGCTCCACGACAGGGTCGGGGTATCAGCCCCAGCATTTT
TRBV19,many,TRBJ1-1,TRBD1,CASSIDQGATEAFF,TGTGCCAGTAGTATAGATCAGGGGGCGACTGAAGCTTTCTTT
TRBV2,-,TRBJ2-1,TRBD2,CASRHRETSGRGEQFF,TGTGCCAGCAGACACCGCGAGACTAGCGGGAGAGGTGAGCAGTTCTTC
TRBV30,-,TRBJ2-7,TRBD1,CASLTGGYGEQYF,TGTGCCTCCCTGACAGGGGGCTACGGCGAGCAGTACTTC
TRBV5-1,-,TRBJ1-1,TRBD1,CASSQLPGGTEAFF,TGCGCCAGCAGCCAACTCCCAGGGGGCACTGAAGCTTTCTTT
TRBV7-2,-,TRBJ1-2,-,CASSRDGYNYGYTF,TGTGCCAGCAGCCGAGACGGTTATAACTATGGCTACACCTTC
TRBV28,many,TRBJ2-1,TRBD2,CASSPTLAVSYNEQFF,TGTGCCAGCAGCCCTACGCTAGCGGTCTCCTACAATGAGCAGTTCTTC
TRBV29-1,many,TRBJ1-2,TRBD1,CSVGTGGGSGYTF,TGCAGCGTTGGGACAGGGGGAGGATCTGGCTACACCTTC
TRBV7-2,many,TRBJ2-3,-,CASQSGGTDTQYF,TGTGCCAGCCAGTCAGGGGGCACAGATACGCAGTATTTT
TRBV7-2,-,TRBJ2-7,-,CASSLVPETFYEQYF,TGTGCCAGCAGCTTAGTTCCCGAGACTTTCTACGAGCAGTACTTC
TRBV9,-,TRBJ2-5,TRBD1,CASSATPGDRAETQYF,TGTGCCAGCAGCGCCACCCCGGGGGACAGGGCGGAGACCCAGTACTTC
TRBV7-9,few,TRBJ2-1,-,CASDLPRRDILSNEQFF,TGTGCCAGCGATTTACCTCGAAGGGACATACTTTCCAATGAGCAGTTCTTC
TRBV29-1,few,TRBJ2-1,TRBD2,CSVESRWVTSGSRNEQFF,TGCAGCGTTGAATCCCGGTGGGTGACTAGCGGGAGTAGAAATGAGCAGTTCTTC